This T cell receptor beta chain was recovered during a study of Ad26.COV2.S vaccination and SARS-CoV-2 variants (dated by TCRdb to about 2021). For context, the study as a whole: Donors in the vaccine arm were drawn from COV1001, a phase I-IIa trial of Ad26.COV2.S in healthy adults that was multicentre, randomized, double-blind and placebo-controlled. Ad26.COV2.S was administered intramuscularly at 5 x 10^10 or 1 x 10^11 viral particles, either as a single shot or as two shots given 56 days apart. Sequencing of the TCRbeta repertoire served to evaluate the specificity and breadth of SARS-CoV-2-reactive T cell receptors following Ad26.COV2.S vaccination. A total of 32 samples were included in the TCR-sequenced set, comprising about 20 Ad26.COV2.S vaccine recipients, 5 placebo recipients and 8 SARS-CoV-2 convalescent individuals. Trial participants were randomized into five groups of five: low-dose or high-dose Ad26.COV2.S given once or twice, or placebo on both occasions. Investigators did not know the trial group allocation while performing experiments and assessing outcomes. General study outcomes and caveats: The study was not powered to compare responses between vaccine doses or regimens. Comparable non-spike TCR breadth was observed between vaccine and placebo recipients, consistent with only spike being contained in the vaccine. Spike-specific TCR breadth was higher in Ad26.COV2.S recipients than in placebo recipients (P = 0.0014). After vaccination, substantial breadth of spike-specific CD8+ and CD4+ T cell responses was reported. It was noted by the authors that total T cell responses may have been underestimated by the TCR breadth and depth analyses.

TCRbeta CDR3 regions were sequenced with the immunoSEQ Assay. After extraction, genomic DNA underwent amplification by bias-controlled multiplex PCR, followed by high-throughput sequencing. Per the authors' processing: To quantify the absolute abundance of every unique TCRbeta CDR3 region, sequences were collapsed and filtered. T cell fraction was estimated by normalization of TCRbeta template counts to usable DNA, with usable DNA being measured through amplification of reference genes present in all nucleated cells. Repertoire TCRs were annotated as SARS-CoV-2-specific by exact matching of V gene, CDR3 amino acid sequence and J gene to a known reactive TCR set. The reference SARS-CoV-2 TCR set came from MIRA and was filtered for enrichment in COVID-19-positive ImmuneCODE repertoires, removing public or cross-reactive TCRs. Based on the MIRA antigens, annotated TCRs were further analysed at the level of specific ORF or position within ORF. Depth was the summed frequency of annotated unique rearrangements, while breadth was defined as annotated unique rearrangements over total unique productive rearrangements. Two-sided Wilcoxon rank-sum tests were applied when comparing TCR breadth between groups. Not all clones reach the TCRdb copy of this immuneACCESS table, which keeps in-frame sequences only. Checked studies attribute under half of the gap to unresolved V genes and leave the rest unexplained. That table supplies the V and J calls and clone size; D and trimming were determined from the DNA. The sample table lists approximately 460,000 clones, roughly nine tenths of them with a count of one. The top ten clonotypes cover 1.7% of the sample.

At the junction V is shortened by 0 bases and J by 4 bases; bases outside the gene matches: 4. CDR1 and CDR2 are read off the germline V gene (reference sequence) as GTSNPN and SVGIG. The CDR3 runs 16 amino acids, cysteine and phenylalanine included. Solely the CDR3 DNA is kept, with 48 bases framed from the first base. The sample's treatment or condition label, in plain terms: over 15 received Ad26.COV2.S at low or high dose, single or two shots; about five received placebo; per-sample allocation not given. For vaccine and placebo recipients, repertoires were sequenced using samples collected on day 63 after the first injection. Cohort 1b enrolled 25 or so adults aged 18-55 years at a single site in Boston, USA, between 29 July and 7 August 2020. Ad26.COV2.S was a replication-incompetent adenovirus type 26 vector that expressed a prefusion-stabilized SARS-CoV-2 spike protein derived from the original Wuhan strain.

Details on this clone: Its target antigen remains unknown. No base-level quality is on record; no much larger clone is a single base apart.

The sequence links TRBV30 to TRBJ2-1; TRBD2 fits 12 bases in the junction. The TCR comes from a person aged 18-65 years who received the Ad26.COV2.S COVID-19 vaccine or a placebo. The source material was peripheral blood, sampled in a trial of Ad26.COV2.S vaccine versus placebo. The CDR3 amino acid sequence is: CAWSVLGLAGYNEQFF. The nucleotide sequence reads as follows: TGTGCCTGGAGTGTACTCGGACTAGCGGGGTACAATGAGCAGTTCTTC.